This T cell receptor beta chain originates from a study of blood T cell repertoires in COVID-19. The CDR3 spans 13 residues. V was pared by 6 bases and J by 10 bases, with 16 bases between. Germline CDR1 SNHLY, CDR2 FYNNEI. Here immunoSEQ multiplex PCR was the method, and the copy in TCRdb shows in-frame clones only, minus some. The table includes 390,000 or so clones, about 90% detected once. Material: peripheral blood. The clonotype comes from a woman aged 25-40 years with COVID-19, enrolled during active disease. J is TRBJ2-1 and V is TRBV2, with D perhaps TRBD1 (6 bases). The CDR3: CASSGTREGEQFF. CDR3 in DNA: TGTGCCAGCAGCGGGACAAGAGAGGGCGAGCAGTTCTTC.